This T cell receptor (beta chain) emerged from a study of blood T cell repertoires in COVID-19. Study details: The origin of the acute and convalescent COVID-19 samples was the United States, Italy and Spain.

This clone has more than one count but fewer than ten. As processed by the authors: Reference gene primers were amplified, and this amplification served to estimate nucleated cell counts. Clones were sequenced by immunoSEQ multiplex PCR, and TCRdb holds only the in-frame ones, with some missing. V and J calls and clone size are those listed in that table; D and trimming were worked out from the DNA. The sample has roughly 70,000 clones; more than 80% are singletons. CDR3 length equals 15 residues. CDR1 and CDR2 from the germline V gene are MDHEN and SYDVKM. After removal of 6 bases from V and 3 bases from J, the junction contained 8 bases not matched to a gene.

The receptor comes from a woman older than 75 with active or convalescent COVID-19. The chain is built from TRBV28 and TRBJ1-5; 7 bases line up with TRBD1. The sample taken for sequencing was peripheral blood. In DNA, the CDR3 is TGTGCCAGCAGGACGGGACAGTTGTCCAATCAGCCCCAGCATTTT. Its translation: CASRTGQLSNQPQHF.